Listed here is a single T cell receptor (beta chain). No antigen is known for it. This may arise from a read error, as a much more abundant clone is one base away. The entry originates in a study of T-cell reconstitution after alpha-beta-depleted transplantation in children (TCRdb year 2016). Study-level background: Using TCR repertoire profiling, the study followed T-cell immune reconstitution in a quantitative way in children after TCRalphabeta/CD19-depleted allogeneic hematopoietic cell transplantation. Overall study results and their limits: Over the following months the frequencies of hyperexpanded clones went down, and after one year T-cell counts and TCRbeta diversity were mostly credited to newly produced T cells. In some patients, the high TCRbeta diversity seen at day 60 was put down to recipient T cells and intrathymic progenitors that had survived conditioning. The apparently early alphabetaT-cell count recovery about two months after transplant was reportedly dependent on only several hundred rapidly expanded clones derived from non-depleted graft cells.

Sample treatment or condition, as interpreted from the label and publication: allogeneic hematopoietic cell transplantation with graft depleted of TCRalphabeta T cells and CD19 B cells. The children who served as transplant recipients had been given grafts of TCRalphabeta/CD19-depleted allogeneic hematopoietic cells. From the cysteine through the phenylalanine, the CDR3 covers 15 amino acids. Left in the record is the CDR3 DNA by itself, 45 bases read in frame from the first base. Trimming at the junction amounts to 1 base on V and 5 bases on J, and the germline ends lie 15 bases apart. The library was prepared using PCR. Sequencing relied on an Illumina HiSeq 2500. TCR libraries were prepared with molecular barcoding, using unique molecular identifiers to normalize TCRbeta repertoire quantification. The raw public reads went through TCRdb reprocessing: fastp at Q25, MiXCR clone calling, in-frame beta chains kept. Rows are unified per CDR3 protein, each entry keeping the most common DNA and genes. Across this sample there are hundreds of thousands of distinct CDR3 sequences, with 20% to 30% seen only once. The biggest ten clones account for about 4.8% of the sample.

The rearranged segments are TRBV12-3 or TRBV12-4 and TRBJ2-7; tentative D gene TRBD1, with 5 bases matching. The specimen comprised PBMCs, mostly from graft donor cells, sampled 360 days after TCRalphabeta/CD19-depleted stem cell transplant. The clonotype comes from a female patient under 10 years old who had a stem cell transplant for congenital amegakaryocytic thrombocytopenia, so the T cells may come from the graft donor. The CDR3 sequence is CASSLGVQVDHEQYF. The DNA is TGTGCCAGCAGTTTAGGTGTACAGGTAGACCACGAGCAGTACTTC.